This T cell receptor (beta chain) was identified in a study of tumor-infiltrating lymphocytes in oesophageal squamous cell carcinoma. Germline lookup yields CDR1 ENHRY and CDR2 SYGVKD. CDR3 size: 8 residues. V was clipped by 7 bases and J by 18 bases, with 7 bases between them. This clonotype has a handful of counts. TCRdb fed the PCR reads into MiXCR, producing one record per CDR3 protein. The sample lists about 21,000 distinct CDR3 sequences; 35% to 50% were seen once. The origin of this receptor is a male donor with esophageal squamous cell carcinoma. The chain carries TRBV10-3 and TRBJ2-6; no reliable D call. The source material was esophageal tumor tissue. The CDR3 protein is CAITPWTF. The CDR3 nucleotides read TGTGCCATCACGCCCTGGACTTTC.